This entry describes one TCR beta chain. The data are from a study of blood T cell repertoires in COVID-19. The wider study: T cells, B-cell-depleted T cells, or PBMCs provided the cDNA or gDNA that served as material.

In the source study's methods: Amplification of reference gene primers provided the estimated nucleated cell counts. Some clones are missing from TCRdb's copy, which holds only in-frame ones; the method was immunoSEQ multiplex PCR. Clone size and the V and J calls come from that table; the DNA yielded D and trimming. This sample has 250,000 to 300,000 clones; roughly 90% occur once, and the top ten carry less than 3%. This receptor was identified in a young woman with active or convalescent COVID-19. Sequenced material: peripheral blood.

The CDR3 here is CSVLQAGNTEAFF. CDR3 bases: TGCAGCGTTCTACAGGCTGGCAACACTGAAGCTTTCTTT. The chain is built from TRBV29-1 and TRBJ1-1; TRBD1 is a possible D gene (5 bases). The CDR3 runs to 13 residues. V was shortened by 5 bases and J by 2 bases, with 12 bases between the two germline ends. The germline CDR1 and CDR2 sequences are SQVTM and ANQGSEA. The full variable domain, its missing parts supplied by reference TRBV29-1 and TRBJ1-1, is SAVISQKPSRDICQRGTSLTIQCQVDSQVTMMFWYRQQPGQSLTLIATANQGSEATYESGFVIDKFPISRPNLTFSTLTVSNMSPEDSSIYLCSVLQAGNTEAFFGQGTRLTVV.